Below are 32 T cell receptor beta chains sequenced from a single sample in a study of chemoradiotherapy in HPV16-positive cancers. The table came from immunoSEQ multiplex PCR; TCRdb's copy has only in-frame clones and leaves some out. The table shows about 4,600 clones, with roughly 90% occurring only once. Sequenced here: tumor tissue, sampled from a patient who underwent chemoradiotherapy. The receptors stem from a human donor with HPV-associated anogenital cancer.

V gene TRBV6-6 combines with J gene TRBJ2-4; tentatively, D is TRBD2 (5 bases). The V end lost 10 bases, the J end lost 6 bases, and 16 bases lay between the germline ends. CDR1 is MNHNY, CDR2 SVGAGI, per germline (reference sequence). This CDR3 is 13 amino acids long. The CDR3 DNA sequence: TGTGCCACCAAGCTAGCCGGCCTAAACATTCAGTACTTC. Protein product: CATKLAGLNIQYF.

The chain couples TRBV29-1 to TRBJ1-1; D might be TRBD1 (6 bases). The CDR3 loop spans 14 amino acids. Germline-derived CDR1 and CDR2 are SQVTM and ANQGSEA. Trimming shortened V by 6 bases and J by 4 bases, and 18 bases separated the two germline ends. This CDR3 reads CSVGVTGSATEAFF. The CDR3 region has the DNA TGCAGCGTGGGGGTTACAGGGTCTGCCACTGAAGCTTTCTTT. Based on the CDR3 plus reference TRBV29-1 and TRBJ1-1, the full variable domain is SAVISQKPSRDICQRGTSLTIQCQVDSQVTMMFWYRQQPGQSLTLIATANQGSEATYESGFVIDKFPISRPNLTFSTLTVSNMSPEDSSIYLCSVGVTGSATEAFFGQGTRLTVV.

This sequence joins TRBV10-3 and TRBJ1-3, with 9 bases matching TRBD1. This CDR3 comprises 14 residues. Germline V lookup: CDR1 ENHRY, CDR2 SYGVKD. V gave up 0 bases and J gave up 7 bases; unmatched junction bases: 1. The CDR3: CAISESGTGNTIYF. CDR3 bases: TGTGCCATCAGTGAGTCTGGGACAGGGAACACCATATATTTT.

The chain recombines TRBV6-1 with TRBJ1-6; a possible D gene is TRBD1 (6 bases). V lost 5 bases and J 9 bases, leaving 17 bases between the germline ends. The CDR3 covers 15 residues. Looked up from germline, CDR1 is MNHNS and CDR2 is SASEGT. The CDR3 protein is CASSSLRGFGSPLHF. Here the CDR3 DNA reads TGTGCCAGCAGTTCCCTCAGGGGTTTTGGTTCACCCCTCCACTTT.

V and J are TRBV5-4 and TRBJ1-1; tentative D call: TRBD1 (6 bases). Germline V lookup: CDR1 SGHNT, CDR2 YYREEE (reference sequence). The ends were cut back, 4 bases at V and 3 bases at J, with 19 bases in the middle. This CDR3 spans 16 amino acids. As DNA, the CDR3 is TGTGCCAGCAGCCCGGAGAAGGGGGGTTTGGACACTGAAGCTTTCTTT. Translating gives CASSPEKGGLDTEAFF.

The chain uses TRBV21-1 and TRBJ1-5. TRBV21-1 is reported as a pseudogene. This CDR3 spans 19 amino acids. Here the CDR3 reads CASTYSYNREPDSNQPQHF. DNA of the CDR3: TGTGCCAGCACATACAGCTATAACCGGGAGCCTGATAGCAATCAGCCCCAGCATTTT.

This sequence joins TRBV5-6 and TRBJ2-2, with D perhaps assigned TRBD1 or TRBD2 (7 bases each). Germline CDR1 is SGHDT and CDR2 is YYEEEE. The CDR3 has 14 amino acids. Between the trimmed V and J ends, which lost 2 bases and 5 bases, there was a span of 10 bases. This CDR3 is CASSFRGGTGELFF. CDR3 bases: TGTGCCAGCAGCTTCAGGGGGGGGACCGGGGAGCTGTTTTTT.

This chain connects TRBV14 to TRBJ2-7; maybe TRBD1 (6 bases). The germline V gene has CDR1 SGHDN and CDR2 FVKESK. V was pared by 1 base and J by 3 bases, with 13 bases between. The CDR3 runs 15 residues. The CDR3 DNA reads as TGTGCCAGCAGCCAAGCAGGGCAGGGGATCTACGAGCAGTACTTC. It translates to CASSQAGQGIYEQYF. The whole variable domain, filled in from reference TRBV14 and TRBJ2-7, reads EAGVTQFPSHSVIEKGQTVTLRCDPISGHDNLYWYRRVMGKEIKFLLHFVKESKQDESGMPNNRFLAERTGGTYSTLKVQPAELEDSGVYFCASSQAGQGIYEQYFGPGTRLTVT.

This clone was recorded a few times. The gene calls are TRBV27 and TRBJ1-1; TRBD1 might be the D (5 bases). CDR1 and CDR2 (germline): MNHEY, SMNVEV (reference sequence). The CDR3 extends over 14 amino acids. The V end was cut by 5 bases, the J end by 2 bases, with 12 bases between. The CDR3 coding sequence is TGTGCCAGCAGTGCCGACAGATTTAACACTGAAGCTTTCTTT. It codes for CASSADRFNTEAFF.

The rearrangement uses TRBV30 and TRBJ2-1; D not resolved. Germline CDR1 and CDR2: GTSNPN and SVGIG (reference sequence). The CDR3 covers 13 residues. V gave up 0 bases and J gave up 7 bases, with 10 bases separating them. DNA of the CDR3: TGTGCCTGGAGTGTAGGCATCGATAATGAGCAGTTCTTC. This encodes CAWSVGIDNEQFF.

The rearrangement links TRBV11-1 to TRBJ2-5, with D unclear. The CDR3 has 16 residues. Trimming stripped 1 base from V and 5 bases from J, with 17 bases between. CDR1 is SGHAT and CDR2 is FQDESV in the germline V gene (reference sequence). CDR3 coding DNA: TGTGCCAGCAGCTTAGGAGGAAGGCAGCCTCGGGAGACCCAGTACTTC. Protein: CASSLGGRQPRETQYF.

The chain joins TRBV7-9 to TRBJ2-3; D remains unclear. Germline lookup yields CDR1 SEHNR and CDR2 FQNEAQ (reference sequence). The CDR3 consists of 15 residues. V was shortened by 1 base and J by 0 bases, with 8 bases between the two germline ends. This CDR3 is CASSLELGSTDTQYF. For the CDR3, the DNA is TGTGCCAGCAGCTTAGAGTTAGGGAGCACAGATACGCAGTATTTT. Full variable domain (remainder filled in from reference TRBV7-9 and TRBJ2-3): DTGVSQNPRHKITKRGQNVTFRCDPISEHNRLYWYRQTLGQGPEFLTYFQNEAQLEKSRLLSDRFSAERPKGSFSTLEIQRTEQGDSAMYLCASSLELGSTDTQYFGPGTRLTVL.

Written as DNA, the CDR3 is TGTGCCAGTAGTAGTCGGGGACTAGCCCCGGCCCTCTCCTACAATGAGCAGTTCTTC. Translation: CASSSRGLAPALSYNEQFF. The chain has TRBV19 and TRBJ2-1; TRBD2 matches 9 bases. Germline V gene lookup returns CDR1 LNHDA and CDR2 SQIVND (reference sequence). CDR3 length equals 19 residues. V lost 4 bases to trimming and J lost 0 bases; unmatched junction nucleotides: 13.

The chain carries TRBV29-1 and TRBJ2-1; the match to TRBD1 covers 9 bases. This CDR3 spans 14 amino acids. From germline, CDR1 is SQVTM and CDR2 ANQGSEA. Trimming took 3 bases from V and 5 from J; bases not matched to a gene: 5. CDR3 residues: CSVDRTGVDNEQFF. CDR3 bases: TGCAGCGTTGATCGGACAGGGGTCGACAATGAGCAGTTCTTC.

By sample fraction, this clone is large. The chain uses TRBV25-1 and TRBJ1-1; D is undetermined. The V end was cut by 1 base, the J end by 1 base, with 10 bases between. The CDR3 consists of 15 residues. Looked up from germline, CDR1 is MGHDK and CDR2 is SYGVNS. Here the CDR3 reads CASSEWKASNTEAFF. The CDR3 coding sequence is TGTGCCAGCAGTGAATGGAAAGCATCGAACACTGAAGCTTTCTTT.

This clone was detected only a few times. The chain combines TRBV19 with TRBJ2-2; D call uncertain. CDR3 length: 16 amino acids. Germline CDR1 LNHDA, CDR2 SQIVND (reference sequence). V was cut by 3 bases and J by 0 bases, with 11 bases left in between. The CDR3 DNA sequence: TGTGCCAGTAGTATTTCCAGATCTGCGAACACCGGGGAGCTGTTTTTT. Amino acids: CASSISRSANTGELFF.

The chain employs TRBV7-6 and TRBJ1-1, with D possibly TRBD1 on 5 matching bases. Per germline, CDR1 SGHVS and CDR2 FNYEAQ. V shed 1 base and J shed 5 bases, with 14 bases lying between them. CDR3 length: 15 residues. The CDR3 protein is CASSLGGIRGTEAFF. In DNA, the CDR3 is TGTGCCAGCAGCTTAGGGGGGATCCGGGGGACTGAAGCTTTCTTT.

The J gene is TRBJ2-7, the V gene TRBV6-1; D may be TRBD1 (6 bases). CDR1 and CDR2 (germline): MNHNS, SASEGT. The CDR3 consists of 12 residues. Trimming pared 4 bases from V and 3 bases from J, leaving 7 bases between. This chain's CDR3 is CASSGDIYEQYV. For the CDR3, the DNA is TGTGCCAGCAGTGGGGACATCTACGAGCAGTACGTC.

The chain recombines TRBV19 with TRBJ2-6, with D perhaps matching TRBD1 (5 bases). V gave up 7 bases and J gave up 2 bases, with 9 bases separating them. CDR1 and CDR2 (germline): LNHDA, SQIVND (reference sequence). The CDR3 runs 14 residues. In DNA, the CDR3 is TGTGCCAGTAAGCCAGGGACTGGGGCCAACGTCCTGACTTTC. Its translation: CASKPGTGANVLTF.

This clone was seen a handful of times. J is TRBJ1-2 and V is TRBV6-1; tentatively, D is TRBD1 (5 bases). Germline CDR1 and CDR2: MNHNS and SASEGT. The CDR3 contains 12 residues. The V end lost 3 bases, the J end lost 3 bases, and 5 bases lay between the germline ends. In DNA, the CDR3 is TGTGCCAGCAGTGAGGGGGACTATGGCTACACCTTC. This encodes CASSEGDYGYTF.

The V gene is TRBV7-8, the J gene TRBJ1-2, with a weak D call TRBD1 (6 bases). Germline V gives CDR1 SGHVS, CDR2 FQNEAQ. The V and J ends lost 5 bases and 0 bases respectively, with 16 bases between them. This CDR3 is built from 16 residues. DNA for the CDR3: TGTGCCAGCAGCGCAGGGGAGGGGCGAGCTAACTATGGCTACACCTTC. Protein product: CASSAGEGRANYGYTF.

On this clone itself: The final CDR3 position lacks the conserved phenylalanine or tryptophan, pointing to a likely read error. Because the CDR3's place on the DNA is in doubt, the DNA is left out and the CDR3 is given as listed by TCRdb. The rearrangement links TRBV27 to TRBJ1-2. The CDR3 contains 10 residues when both ends are counted. Germline V gives CDR1 MNHEY, CDR2 SMNVEV (reference sequence). This CDR3 reads CASSLEGSGP.

This clone appeared a few times. Here the CDR3 DNA reads TGTGCCAGCAGCTTGACAGGGGAACATGGCTACACCTTC. Its translation is CASSLTGEHGYTF. The V call is TRBV5-6, the J call TRBJ1-2; 7 nucleotides agree with TRBD1. The CDR3 runs 13 residues. Germline V lookup: CDR1 SGHDT, CDR2 YYEEEE. V shed 1 base, J shed 6 bases, and the junction held 3 bases outside the gene matches.

The gene calls are TRBV7-2 and TRBJ2-5; D not resolved. V lost 1 base, J lost 3 bases, and 12 bases lay in between. There are 15 residues in the CDR3. Germline lookup yields CDR1 SGHTA and CDR2 FQGNSA. The CDR3 sequence is CASSLGTPWEETQYF. The CDR3 DNA reads as TGTGCCAGCAGCTTAGGGACGCCTTGGGAAGAGACCCAGTACTTC.

The rearrangement links TRBV5-4 to TRBJ1-3; TRBD1 aligns across 9 bases. Looked up from germline, CDR1 is SGHNT and CDR2 is YYREEE (reference sequence). This CDR3 comprises 20 residues. V shed 5 bases, J shed 0 bases, and the junction held 18 bases outside the gene matches. The CDR3 DNA is TGTGCCAGCAGTAAAAACAGGGGACAGGGTGGGGATGGCTCTGGAAACACCATATATTTT. Amino acid sequence: CASSKNRGQGGDGSGNTIYF.

This clone was counted a single time. The chain links TRBV19 to TRBJ2-3; either TRBD1 or TRBD2 may fit D (5 bases each). Germline lookup yields CDR1 LNHDA and CDR2 SQIVND (reference sequence). The V gene lost 5 bases and the J gene lost 2 bases, with 17 bases spanning the gap. The CDR3 length is 16 residues. The CDR3 bases are TGTGCCAGTAGTGAGGGGATGAACGCGTACACAGATACGCAGTATTTT. This codes for CASSEGMNAYTDTQYF.

The CDR3 region is CASSISAYSNQPQHF. The CDR3 coding sequence is TGTGCCAGTAGTATCAGCGCTTATAGCAATCAGCCCCAGCATTTT. V usage is TRBV19 and J usage is TRBJ1-5; D is undetermined. Germline loops: CDR1 LNHDA, CDR2 SQIVND (reference sequence). The length of the CDR3 is 15 residues. V was trimmed by 3 bases and J by 0 bases, leaving 9 bases between them.

The V call is TRBV10-3, the J call TRBJ2-1; TRBD2 matches 14 bases. Germline CDR1 reads ENHRY; CDR2 reads SYGVKD. After removal of 0 bases from V and 0 bases from J, the junction contained 7 bases not matched to a gene. The CDR3 consists of 20 residues. The CDR3 DNA reads as TGTGCCATCAGTGAGTCCGGACTAGCGGGGGGCGCAAGCTCCTACAATGAGCAGTTCTTC. Translated, it gives CAISESGLAGGASSYNEQFF.

This clone has more than one count but fewer than ten. This chain connects TRBV2 to TRBJ2-7; a weak D match, TRBD1 (5 bases). From germline, CDR1 is SNHLY and CDR2 FYNNEI. The CDR3 sequence is 14 residues long. V gave up 7 bases and J gave up 0 bases, with 13 bases separating them. For the CDR3, the DNA is TGTGCCAGCAAAACGGGCAGGGACTCCTACGAGCAGTACTTC. Translation gives CASKTGRDSYEQYF.

The chain couples TRBV23-1 to TRBJ2-7; D may be TRBD2 (6 bases). Being an ORF, TRBV23-1 has a function that is uncertain. V lost 3 bases, J lost 6 bases, and 15 bases lay in between. This CDR3 contains 14 residues. CDR3 DNA: TGCGCCAGCAGTCACGTGAGAGGAGGGATCGAGCAGTACGTC. It is translated as CASSHVRGGIEQYV.

This clone appeared once. The chain employs TRBV13 and TRBJ2-1; D is uncertain. CDR3 length: 14 residues. V lost 5 bases to trimming and J lost 0 bases, with 8 bases between them. Per germline, CDR1 PRHDT and CDR2 FYEKMQ (reference sequence). The DNA for the CDR3 is TGTGCCAGCAGCCCCTGGTCCTCCTACAATGAGCAGTTCTTC. Amino acids: CASSPWSSYNEQFF.

This rearrangement joins TRBV2 to TRBJ1-4, with 10 bases lining up with TRBD1. The germline gives CDR1 SNHLY, CDR2 FYNNEI. V was pared by 8 bases and J by 4 bases, with 4 bases of the junction left unmatched. This CDR3 region has 14 residues. In DNA form, the CDR3 reads TGTGCCAGCGGACAGGGGGGGTTTAATGAAAAACTGTTTTTT. Translated, it gives CASGQGGFNEKLFF. Supplemented by reference TRBV2 and TRBJ1-4, the full variable domain reads EPEVTQTPSHQVTQMGQEVILRCVPISNHLYFYWYRQILGQKVEFLVSFYNNEISEKSEIFDDQFSVERPDGSNFTLKIRSTKLEDSAMYFCASGQGGFNEKLFFGSGTQLSVL.